This T cell receptor beta chain was found in a study of T cell responses to AZD1222 COVID-19 vaccine. V lost 1 base, J lost 7 bases, and 5 bases stayed unmatched. This CDR3 contains 15 residues. Germline lookup yields CDR1 SGHAT and CDR2 FQNNGV. The study's findings and limits: Along spike, vaccine-associated CD4 TCRs were found throughout, with dominance at 160-218 and 743-854.

Turning to this clone: Its antigen is unknown.

The protocol was immunoSEQ multiplex PCR, while the TCRdb copy is restricted to in-frame clones and leaves out a portion. This table has under 40,000 clones, around three quarters appearing once. This chain joins TRBV11-2 and TRBJ2-1; TRBD2 aligns across 9 bases. This specimen consisted of peripheral blood, obtained 28 days after the second AZD1222 dose. This sequence originates from an adult who received the AZD1222 COVID-19 vaccine. The CDR3 nucleotides read TGTGCCAGCAGCTTAGCCGGGACTAGCCGTAATGAGCAGTTCTTC. It codes for CASSLAGTSRNEQFF. The variable domain in full, with the rest retrieved from reference TRBV11-2 and TRBJ2-1, is EAGVAQSPRYKIIEKRQSVAFWCNPISGHATLYWYQQILGQGPKLLIQFQNNGVVDDSQLPKDRFSAERLKGVDSTLKIQPAKLEDSAVYLCASSLAGTSRNEQFFGPGTRLTVL.